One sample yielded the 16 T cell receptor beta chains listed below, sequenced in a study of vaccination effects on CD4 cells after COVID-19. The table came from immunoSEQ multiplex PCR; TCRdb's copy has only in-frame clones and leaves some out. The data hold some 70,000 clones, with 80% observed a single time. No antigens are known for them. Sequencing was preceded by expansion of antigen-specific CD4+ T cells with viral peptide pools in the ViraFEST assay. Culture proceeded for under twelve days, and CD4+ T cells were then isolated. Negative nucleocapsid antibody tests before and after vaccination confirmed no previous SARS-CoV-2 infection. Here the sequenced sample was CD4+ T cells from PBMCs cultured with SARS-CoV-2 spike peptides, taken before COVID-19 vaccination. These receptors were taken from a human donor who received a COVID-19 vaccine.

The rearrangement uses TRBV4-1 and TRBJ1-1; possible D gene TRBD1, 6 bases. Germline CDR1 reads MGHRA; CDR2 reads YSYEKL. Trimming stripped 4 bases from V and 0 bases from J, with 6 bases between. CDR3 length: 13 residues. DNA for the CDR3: TGCGCCAGCAGCCGACAGGTGAACACTGAAGCTTTCTTT. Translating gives CASSRQVNTEAFF.

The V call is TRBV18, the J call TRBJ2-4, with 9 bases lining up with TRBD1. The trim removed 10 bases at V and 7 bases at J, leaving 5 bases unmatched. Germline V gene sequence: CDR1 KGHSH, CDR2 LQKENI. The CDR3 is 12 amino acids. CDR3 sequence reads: CATRDRENIQYF. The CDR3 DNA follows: TGTGCCACCCGGGACAGGGAGAACATTCAGTACTTC.

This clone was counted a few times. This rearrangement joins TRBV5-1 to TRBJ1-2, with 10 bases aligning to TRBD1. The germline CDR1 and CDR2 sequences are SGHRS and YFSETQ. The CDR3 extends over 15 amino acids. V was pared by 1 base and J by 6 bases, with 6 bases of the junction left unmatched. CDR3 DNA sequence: TGCGCCAGCAGCTTGTTAGGACAGGGGGTAAATGGCTACACCTTC. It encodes CASSLLGQGVNGYTF.

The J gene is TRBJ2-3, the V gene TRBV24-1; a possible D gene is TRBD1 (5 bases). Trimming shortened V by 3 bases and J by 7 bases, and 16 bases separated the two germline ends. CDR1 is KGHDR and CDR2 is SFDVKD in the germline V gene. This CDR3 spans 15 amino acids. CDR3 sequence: CATSDRTPESYTQYF. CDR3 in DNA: TGTGCCACCAGTGATAGGACACCCGAATCCTATACGCAGTATTTT.

The CDR3 is CASSSARDRGYNEQFF. In DNA form, the CDR3 reads TGTGCCAGCAGCTCAGCCCGGGACAGGGGATACAATGAGCAGTTCTTC. The V and J genes are TRBV11-3 and TRBJ2-1, with 10 bases identical to TRBD1. CDR1 and CDR2 from the germline V gene are SGHNT and YENEEA. J was trimmed by 4 bases and V by 4 bases; bases with no gene match: 7. The CDR3 length is 16 residues.

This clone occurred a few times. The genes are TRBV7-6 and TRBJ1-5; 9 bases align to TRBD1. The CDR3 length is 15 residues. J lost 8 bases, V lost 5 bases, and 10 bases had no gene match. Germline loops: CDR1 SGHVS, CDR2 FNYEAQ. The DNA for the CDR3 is TGTGCCAGCAGCACTCCGGGACAGGGTCATAAGCCCCAGCATTTT. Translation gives CASSTPGQGHKPQHF.

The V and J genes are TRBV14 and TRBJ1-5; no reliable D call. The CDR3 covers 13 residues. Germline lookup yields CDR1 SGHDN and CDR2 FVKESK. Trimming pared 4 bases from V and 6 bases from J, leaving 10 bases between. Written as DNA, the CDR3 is TGTGCCAGCAGCCTTGGGTTGGGTCAGCCCCAGCATTTT. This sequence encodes CASSLGLGQPQHF.

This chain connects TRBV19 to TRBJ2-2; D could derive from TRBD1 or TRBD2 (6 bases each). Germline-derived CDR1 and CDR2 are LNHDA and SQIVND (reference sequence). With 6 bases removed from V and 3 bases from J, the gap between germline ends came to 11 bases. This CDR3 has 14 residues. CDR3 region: CASSRGPYTGELFF. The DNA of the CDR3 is TGTGCCAGTAGCCGGGGGCCGTACACCGGGGAGCTGTTTTTT.

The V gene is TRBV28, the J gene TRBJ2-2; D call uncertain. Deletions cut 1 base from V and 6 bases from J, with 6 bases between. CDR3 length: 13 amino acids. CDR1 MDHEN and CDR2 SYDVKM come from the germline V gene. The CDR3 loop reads CASSLFTAGELFF. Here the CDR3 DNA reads TGTGCCAGCAGTTTATTTACAGCCGGGGAGCTGTTTTTT.

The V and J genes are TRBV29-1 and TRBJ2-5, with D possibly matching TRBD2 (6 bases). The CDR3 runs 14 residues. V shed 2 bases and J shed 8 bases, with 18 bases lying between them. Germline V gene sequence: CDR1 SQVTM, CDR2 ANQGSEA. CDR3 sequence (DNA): TGCAGCGTTGAACCGCGGGAAGGGGCGATTACCCAGTACTTC. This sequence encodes CSVEPREGAITQYF.

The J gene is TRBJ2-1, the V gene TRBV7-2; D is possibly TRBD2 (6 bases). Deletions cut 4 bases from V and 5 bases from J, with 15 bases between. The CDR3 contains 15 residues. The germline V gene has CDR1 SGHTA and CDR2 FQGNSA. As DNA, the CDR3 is TGTGCCAGCAGCTACGTTACGGGGGTCGACAATGAGCAGTTCTTC. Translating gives CASSYVTGVDNEQFF.

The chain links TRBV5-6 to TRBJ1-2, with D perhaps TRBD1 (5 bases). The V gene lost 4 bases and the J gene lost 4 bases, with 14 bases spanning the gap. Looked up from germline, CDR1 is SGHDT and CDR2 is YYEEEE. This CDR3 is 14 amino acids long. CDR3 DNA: TGTGCCAGCAGCCGGCGGGGGAGTGGCTATGGCTACACCTTC. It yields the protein CASSRRGSGYGYTF.

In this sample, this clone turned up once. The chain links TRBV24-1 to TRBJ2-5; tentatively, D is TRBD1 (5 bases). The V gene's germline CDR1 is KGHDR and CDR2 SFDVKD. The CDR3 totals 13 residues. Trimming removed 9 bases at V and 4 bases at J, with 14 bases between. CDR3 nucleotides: TGTGCCACCTCAGACAGAATAAGAGAGACCCAGTACTTC. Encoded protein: CATSDRIRETQYF.

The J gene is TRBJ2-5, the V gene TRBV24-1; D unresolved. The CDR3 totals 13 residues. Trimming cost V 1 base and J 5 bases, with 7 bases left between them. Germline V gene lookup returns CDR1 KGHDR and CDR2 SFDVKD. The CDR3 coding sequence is TGTGCCACCAGTGATTTTTCTTCGGAGACCCAGTACTTC. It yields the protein CATSDFSSETQYF.

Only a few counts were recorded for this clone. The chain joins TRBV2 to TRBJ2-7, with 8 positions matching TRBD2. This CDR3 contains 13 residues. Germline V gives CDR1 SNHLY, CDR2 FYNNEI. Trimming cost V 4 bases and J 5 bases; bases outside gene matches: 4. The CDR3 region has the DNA TGTGCCAGCAGTGCGGGGGGGCAGGACGAGCAGTACGTC. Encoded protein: CASSAGGQDEQYV.

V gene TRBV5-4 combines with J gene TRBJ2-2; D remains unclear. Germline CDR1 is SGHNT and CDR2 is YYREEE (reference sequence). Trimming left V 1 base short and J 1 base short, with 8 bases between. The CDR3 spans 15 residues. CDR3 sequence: CASSLRQKNTGELFF. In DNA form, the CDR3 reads TGTGCCAGCAGCTTGAGGCAAAAGAACACCGGGGAGCTGTTTTTT.